This TCR beta chain is drawn from a study of CD8 T cells in Susac syndrome (dated by TCRdb to the late 2010s). In the study overall: Of the Susac syndrome patients who were sequenced, roughly 6 had clinically active disease and eight were in clinical remission. At blood withdrawal, Susac syndrome patients were therapy-naive, treated with corticosteroids (with IVIg additionally given to some), or treated with IVIg alone. Repertoire sequencing was used to test whether CD8+ T cell activation and differentiation in Susac syndrome was antigen driven. Clonality of the CD8+ T cell repertoire was compared between roughly 13 healthy donors, 14 Susac syndrome patients and 15 or so multiple sclerosis patients.

Peripheral blood CD8+ and CD4+ T cells from healthy donors, Susac syndrome patients and multiple sclerosis patients were profiled by high-throughput TCR beta sequencing. The Susac syndrome patients fulfilled recently defined diagnostic criteria for either definite or probable disease. Bulk CD8+ and CD4+ T cells were purified by magnetic negative isolation, while CD8+ TEMRA cells were enriched using FACS. Blood was collected in EDTA tubes and processed within 24 hours, with PBMCs isolated through density gradient centrifugation. PBMCs destined for TCR sequencing were cryopreserved in liquid nitrogen and later thawed in a 37 °C water bath. A purity of at least 90% was achieved for sorted or isolated CD4+, CD8+ and CD8+ TEMRA cells. Concerning this clonotype: The target of this receptor is not known. Base qualities are not provided; no much larger clone lies one nucleotide away.

The investigation overall reported the following: The number of individuals in the TCR sequencing and HLA analysis was acknowledged as relatively small. Susac syndrome CD8+ repertoires showed clonal expansion, highest in CD8+ TEMRA cells and greater in clinically active than remitting patients. About 15 Susac-specific public clones were identified in the total CD8+ repertoire, and roughly five Susac-specific public clones were identified in the CD8+ TEMRA repertoire.

RNA was extracted with the RNeasy kit and 0.5 to 1 ug was reverse transcribed using random hexamers. TCR beta CDR3 regions were amplified with the immunoSEQ multiplex PCR assay covering 54 Vbeta and 13 Jbeta segments. PCR amplification bias was corrected by using a synthetic template baseline for primer optimization and computational correction. Per the original workflow: Reads were annotated to V, D and J genes per IMGT and analyzed with immunoSEQ Analyzer, keeping only productive sequences. Clonality was calculated as one minus the Shannon entropy normalized by log2 of the number of productive unique sequences. For each patient and control, public and private clones were evaluated among the 100 most prevalent clones. Clones were defined as Susac-specific when absent from the healthy and MS cohorts, from fewer than 1,300 published viral clones and from other ImmuneACCESS disease sequences. TCRdb itself trimmed the public reads at Q25 with fastp, ran MiXCR and retained productive beta chains. Every entry covers one CDR3 protein and lists the most common genes and DNA from its rows. TCRdb's processing, not the authors', yielded these V and J calls. The sample table lists 85,000 to 130,000 distinct CDR3 sequences, roughly 94% of them with a count of one. Together, the top ten hold roughly 0.43% of the sample.

The source is a human donor with Susac syndrome. The sample was CD8+ T cells from PBMCs.

The CDR3 region: CASSFGPGSNQPQHF. The nucleotides read TGTGCCAGCAGCTTTGGGCCTGGGAGCAATCAGCCCCAGCATTTT. The V and J segments used are TRBV5-4 and TRBJ1-5; the D gene is not confidently resolved. Including cysteine and phenylalanine, the CDR3 has 15 amino acids. Just CDR3 DNA is preserved here, 45 bases in frame from base 1. Based on the germline V gene (reference sequence), the CDR1 and CDR2 sequences are SGHNT and YYREEE. At the junction V is shortened by 2 bases and J by 1 base, with 10 bases in between. The full variable domain, completed from the reference TRBV5-4 and TRBJ1-5 proteins outside the CDR3, reads ETGVTQSPTHLIKTRGQQVTLRCSSQSGHNTVSWYQQALGQGPQFIFQYYREEENGRGNFPPRFSGLQFPNYSSELNVNALELDDSALYLCASSFGPGSNQPQHFGDGTRLSIL.